This T cell receptor beta chain was sequenced in a study of T cell responses to AZD1222 COVID-19 vaccine. Study-level results: The study reported that nearly half of spike-specific TCRs target unmutated variant regions. Breadth and depth of Spike-specific TCRs rose after two AZD1222 doses.

As to this clone: Its specificity is unknown.

V was clipped by 9 bases and J by 4 bases; unmatched bases: 14. The CDR3 spans 16 residues. CDR1 and CDR2 (germline): SNHLY, FYNNEI. Clones were sequenced by immunoSEQ multiplex PCR, and TCRdb holds only the in-frame ones, with some missing. The repertoire holds approximately 89,000 clones, 80% to 95% seen once, with less than 5.5% in the top ten. The source was peripheral blood, collected on day 0 of MenACWY control vaccination. The chain carries TRBV2 and TRBJ2-1; 8 nucleotides align to TRBD2. The receptor's source is an adult in good health. The CDR3 nucleotides read TGTGCCAGTCAGATACGGTCGGGAGGGGGTTACAATGAGCAGTTCTTC. Protein sequence: CASQIRSGGGYNEQFF.